These T cell receptor beta chains were read from a single sample in a study of cytomegalovirus exposure and HLA in healthy donors. TCRdb keeps only in-frame clones here, not all; method: immunoSEQ multiplex PCR. The sample includes hundreds of thousands of clones, 78% of them seen just once. The specimen sequenced was PBMCs. The receptors originated from a boy younger than 18 in good health and CMV-seronegative. The CDR3 runs from the conserved cysteine through the conserved F or W.

j_call | v_call | cdr3_aa
TRBJ1-1 | TRBV5-1 | CASSLARDTEAFF
TRBJ2-7 | TRBV30 | CAWSVAGAYEQYF
TRBJ1-2 | TRBV5-1 | CASSPRTDGGGYTF
TRBJ1-5 | TRBV19 | CASSIRGRVGNQPQHF
TRBJ2-1 | TRBV13 | CASSFSGGANEQFF
TRBJ1-1 | TRBV7-8 | CASSFAGTGVTEAFF
TRBJ1-3 | TRBV12-5 | CASGQDRRNTIYF
TRBJ2-1 | TRBV5-5 | CASSLALAGLYNEQFF
TRBJ2-7 | TRBV30 | CAWKTGRPPYEQYF
TRBJ1-6 | TRBV11-2 | CASSLAGQSNSPLHF
TRBJ2-3 | TRBV5-1 | CASSLGASGNRADTQYF
TRBJ1-2 | TRBV19 | CASSIRHRGYGYTF
TRBJ1-1 | TRBV5-6 | CASSLAAGGAFF
TRBJ1-1 | TRBV19 | CASSPTVNTEAFF
TRBJ1-2 | TRBV7-2 | CASSPPGRGPYGYTF
TRBJ2-7 | TRBV6-5 | CASRQGFEQYF
TRBJ1-1 | TRBV7-9 | CASSLSGQGEAFF
TRBJ2-7 | TRBV4-1 | CASSRAGTGAYEQYF
TRBJ2-7 | TRBV19 | CASSVSSGGTYEQYF
TRBJ1-1 | TRBV5-1 | CASSKDTGTWNTEAFF
TRBJ2-5 | TRBV6-4 | CASKASGSQETQYF
TRBJ2-2 | TRBV27 | CASSRSGSASTGELFF
TRBJ1-2 | TRBV7-6 | CASSLYHEQGADYTF
TRBJ2-5 | TRBV9 | CASSVAVLAGEQETQYF
TRBJ2-7 | TRBV28 | CASSSYGQGAPQYF
NA | TRBV9 | CASSVEGRVVNYEQYF
TRBJ2-1 | TRBV5-1 | CASSLDSLAGAYNEQFF
TRBJ2-7 | TRBV29-1 | CSVAAMRTSGSPSYEQYF
TRBJ2-1 | TRBV7-9 | CASRKRGREVGEQFF
TRBJ2-7 | TRBV6-1 | CASSEALMWQGSSYEQYF
TRBJ2-4 | TRBV30 | CAWTMGRELYF
TRBJ2-1 | TRBV27 | CASSLSQAYNEQFF
TRBJ2-7 | TRBV5-1 | CASSTGTEFPQYF
TRBJ2-5 | TRBV28 | CASSTLAGKETQYF
TRBJ1-1 | TRBV11-2 | CASSLDSPRGRAEAFF
TRBJ2-7 | TRBV4-1 | CASSQGPKRDRGSYEQYF
TRBJ2-3 | TRBV7-2 | CASSVSSGGSTDTQYF
TRBJ2-3 | TRBV30 | CAWSVGPPQYF
TRBJ2-7 | TRBV6-1 | CASSEKPVRDTYEQYF
NA | TRBV6-6 | CASSYSTSAEYEQYF
TRBJ1-1 | TRBV10-3 | CAISLQGTNTEAFF
TRBJ2-3 | TRBV27 | CASSLILAGPQTADTQYF
TRBJ1-2 | TRBV27 | CASSLDQGNYGYTF
TRBJ1-6 | TRBV5-1 | CASSLRGGTGNSPLHF
TRBJ2-3 | TRBV4-2 | CASSHLHGTDTQYF
TRBJ1-2 | TRBV19 | CGSQGPWGEGYTF
TRBJ1-6 | TRBV4-1 | CASSQFPTLRGSPLHF
TRBJ2-1 | TRBV7-2 | CASSSSSRPGHEQFF
TRBJ1-5 | TRBV6-6 | CASINGGTHSNQPQHF
TRBJ2-3 | TRBV10-3 | CAISDRTDTQYF
TRBJ1-1 | TRBV5-4 | CASSFKRDSTEAFF
TRBJ1-4 | TRBV7-2 | CASSPIGEKLFF
TRBJ1-1 | TRBV30 | CAWNPRTGKAFF
TRBJ2-7 | TRBV9 | CASSAGLAFGEQYF